Each of the 31 T cell receptor beta chains below was sequenced from the same sample in a study of regulatory T cells in long-lasting Graves disease. Indicated time point: newly diagnosed GD, antithyroid drugs for less than 3 months. RNA from PBMCs was the source of the TCR library. According to the study, TCR beta libraries were built with iRepertoire HTBI primers and CDR3-region Arm-PCR. In TCRdb, the multiplex PCR reads were re-called with MiXCR into one record per CDR3 protein. The sample consists of about 470,000 distinct CDR3 sequences, 15% of them appearing once. The sample also formed part of further work on T cells in Graves' hyperthyroidism and ophthalmopathy.

This specimen was peripheral blood mononuclear cells (PBMCs), taken at new diagnosis, from a patient treated with antithyroid drugs. The receptors here all came from a woman aged 25 to 39 with Graves disease.

This clonotype showed up many times. The chain recombines TRBV29-1 with TRBJ1-2, with D hard to call. The CDR3 loop spans 15 amino acids. CDR1 SQVTM and CDR2 ANQGSEA come from the germline V gene. The germline V and J ends were trimmed by 1 base and 2 bases, with 14 bases remaining between them. The CDR3 sequence is CSVEGGVEGNYGYTF. CDR3 DNA: TGCAGCGTTGAAGGAGGTGTTGAGGGCAACTATGGCTACACCTTC.

With respect to this clonotype: Just one base apart from a much larger clone, this may be a read error. The chain recombines TRBV12-3 or TRBV12-4 with TRBJ2-5; TRBD2 matches 9 bases. There are 15 residues in the CDR3. For the CDR3, the DNA is TGTGCCAGCAGTTTAAGTAGCGGGAGAAGAGAGGCCCAGTACTTC. Protein sequence: CASSLSSGRREAQYF.

In this sample, this clonotype turned up many times. CDR3 sequence reads: CASSPVQGGYTF. In nucleotides, the CDR3 is TGTGCCAGCAGTCCGGTCCAGGGTGGCTACACCTTC. The rearrangement joins TRBV6-1 to TRBJ1-2; tentatively, D is TRBD1 (5 bases). Germline loops: CDR1 MNHNS, CDR2 SASEGT. The V end lost 5 bases, the J end lost 7 bases, and 11 bases lay between the germline ends. The CDR3 extends over 12 amino acids.

There are a few counts of this clonotype. J is TRBJ2-6 and V is TRBV5-1, with 11 bases lining up with TRBD1. The CDR3 has 20 residues. V shed 4 bases, J shed 0 bases, and the junction held 12 bases outside the gene matches. The germline V gene encodes CDR1 SGHRS and CDR2 YFSETQ. The CDR3 DNA sequence: TGCGCCAGCAGCAGGAGGGACTCCGGGACAGGGGGCTCTGGGGCCAACGTCCTGACTTTC. Its translation: CASSRRDSGTGGSGANVLTF. The whole variable domain, remainder taken from reference TRBV5-1 and TRBJ2-6, is KAGVTQTPRYLIKTRGQQVTLSCSPISGHRSVSWYQQTPGQGLQFLFEYFSETQRNKGNFPGRFSGRQFSNSRSEMNVSTLELGDSALYLCASSRRDSGTGGSGANVLTFGAGSRLTVL.

This clonotype was found a few times. J is TRBJ1-4 and V is TRBV24-1; D gene ambiguous. The germline V gene has CDR1 KGHDR and CDR2 SFDVKD. The CDR3 consists of 14 residues. V lost 3 bases to trimming and J lost 8 bases, with 12 bases between them. CDR3 in DNA: TGTGCCACCAGTGATAACGTACCTGGGGAAAAACTGTTTTTT. Its translation is CATSDNVPGEKLFF.

This clonotype was seen many times. The chain has TRBV20-1 and TRBJ2-1, with D possibly matching TRBD2 (6 bases). Germline assignment: CDR1 DFQATT and CDR2 SNEGSKA (reference sequence). This CDR3 contains 15 residues. The ends were cut back, 3 bases at V and 3 bases at J, with 15 bases in the middle. This CDR3 reads CSASGAGPLYNEQFF. DNA of the CDR3: TGCAGTGCTAGTGGGGCGGGACCTCTCTACAATGAGCAGTTCTTC.

In this sample, this clonotype turned up many times. The V call is TRBV2, the J call TRBJ1-5; D remains ambiguous. Per germline, CDR1 SNHLY and CDR2 FYNNEI. The ends were cut back, 9 bases at V and 1 base at J, with 10 bases in the middle. The CDR3 runs to 13 residues. For the CDR3, the DNA is TGTGCCAGTGCCTGGGGAAGCAATCAGCCCCAGCATTTT. Amino acids: CASAWGSNQPQHF.

The sample holds many counts of this clonotype. The rearrangement joins TRBV30 to TRBJ2-7; 10 bases line up with TRBD1. The ends lost 5 bases at V and 7 bases at J; junction bases unmatched: 2. Germline V gene data show CDR1 as GTSNPN and CDR2 as SVGIG (reference sequence). This CDR3 region has 11 residues. CDR3: CAWDRGLEQYF. In DNA form, the CDR3 reads TGTGCCTGGGACAGGGGGCTAGAGCAGTACTTC. Together with reference TRBV30 and TRBJ2-7, the CDR3 gives the full variable domain: SQTIHQWPATLVQPVGSPLSLECTVEGTSNPNLYWYRQAAGRGLQLLFYSVGIGQISSEVPQNLSASRPQDRQFILSSKKLLLSDSGFYLCAWDRGLEQYFGPGTRLTVT.

This clonotype was seen repeatedly, ten times or more. V gene TRBV27 combines with J gene TRBJ2-1, with D perhaps matching TRBD2 (5 bases). CDR3 size: 13 residues. CDR1 and CDR2 from the germline V gene are MNHEY and SMNVEV (reference sequence). V was pared by 7 bases and J by 3 bases, with 10 bases between. In DNA, the CDR3 is TGTGCCAGCAAAGGAGGAATCTACAATGAGCAGTTCTTC. It is translated as CASKGGIYNEQFF.

This clonotype was observed a handful of times. This chain uses TRBV4-1 with TRBJ2-1; no firm D call. This CDR3 contains 13 residues. V shed 0 bases and J shed 15 bases, with 15 bases lying between them. The germline CDR1 and CDR2 sequences are MGHRA and YSYEKL. The CDR3 here is CASSQEILGSGFF. CDR3 nucleotides: TGCGCCAGCAGCCAAGAGATCTTGGGGTCCGGGTTCTTC.

The table lists this clonotype with many counts. The chain recombines TRBV10-3 with TRBJ2-1; 9 positions agree with TRBD2. Looked up from germline, CDR1 is ENHRY and CDR2 is SYGVKD. CDR3 length: 18 amino acids. J gave up 0 bases and V 3 bases, and 9 bases lay outside the gene matches. CDR3 sequence reads: CAISDPSGRPSSYNEQFF. CDR3 bases: TGTGCCATCAGTGATCCCAGCGGGAGGCCTAGCTCCTACAATGAGCAGTTCTTC.

This clonotype was seen ten or more times. The chain combines TRBV7-2 with TRBJ2-7; 9 bases fit TRBD1. The CDR3 is 14 amino acids. CDR1 is SGHTA and CDR2 is FQGNSA in the germline V gene. J gave up 3 bases and V 5 bases, and 5 bases lay outside the gene matches. CDR3 DNA: TGTGCCAGCAGCACACAGGGGGCTGGCTACGAGCAGTACTTC. Translation gives CASSTQGAGYEQYF.

The chain uses TRBV7-3 and TRBJ2-1; 14 nucleotides align to TRBD2. Trimming at V came to 1 base and at J to 6 bases, leaving 8 bases not matched to a gene. There are 18 residues in the CDR3. CDR1 is SGHTA, CDR2 FQGTGA, per germline. CDR3 loop: CASSLIGTSGRFLNEQFF. The CDR3 DNA reads TGTGCCAGCAGCTTAATAGGGACTAGCGGGAGATTTCTCAATGAGCAGTTCTTC.

The chain carries TRBV7-9 and TRBJ1-5; perhaps TRBD1 as D (5 bases). Germline-derived CDR1 and CDR2 are SEHNR and FQNEAQ (reference sequence). The CDR3 spans 14 residues. The germline V and J ends were trimmed by 0 bases and 6 bases, with 9 bases remaining between them. The CDR3 sequence is CASSLAGPVQPQHF. The CDR3 nucleotides read TGTGCCAGCAGCTTAGCGGGGCCGGTTCAGCCCCAGCATTTT.

In this sample, this clonotype turned up many times. This chain links TRBV28 with TRBJ2-7, with 9 nucleotides matching TRBD2. The germline V gene encodes CDR1 MDHEN and CDR2 SYDVKM. The junction had 8 bases not matched to a gene; V was cut back by 2 bases and J by 6 bases. The CDR3 has 15 residues. The CDR3 nucleotides read TGTGCCAGCAGTTTAAAGGCAGCGGGAGGACTCGAGCAGTACTTC. As protein: CASSLKAAGGLEQYF.

This clonotype was counted ten times or more. The chain combines TRBV5-1 with TRBJ1-1; 7 bases match TRBD1. The ends lost 3 bases at V and 0 bases at J; junction bases unmatched: 5. In germline, CDR1 is SGHRS, CDR2 YFSETQ. This CDR3 comprises 15 residues. The CDR3 protein is CASSYTGDMNTEAFF. CDR3 bases: TGCGCCAGCAGCTACACAGGGGACATGAACACTGAAGCTTTCTTT.

The sample holds many counts of this clonotype. This chain links TRBV19 with TRBJ2-3; perhaps TRBD1 as D (5 bases). The ends were cut back, 4 bases at V and 5 bases at J, with 13 bases in the middle. Germline CDR1 and CDR2: LNHDA and SQIVND (reference sequence). The CDR3 has 14 residues. CDR3 coding DNA: TGTGCCAGTAGTAGTGTAGGGGCCGGAGATACGCAGTATTTT. Protein sequence: CASSSVGAGDTQYF.

For this clonotype: This may stem from a read error, because a much larger clone lies one nucleotide away. The chain recombines TRBV18 with TRBJ2-7, with D tentatively TRBD1 (5 bases). Trimming took off 8 bases at V and 5 bases at J, with 19 bases between the two ends. Germline CDR1 reads KGHSH; CDR2 reads LQKENI. This CDR3 is built from 14 residues. The DNA for the CDR3 is TGTGCCAGCACAGGCCTGGTAACGAACAACGAGCAGTACTTC. This translates into CASTGLVTNNEQYF. The whole variable domain, remainder taken from reference TRBV18 and TRBJ2-7, is NAGVMQNPRHLVRRRGQEARLRCSPMKGHSHVYWYRQLPEEGLKFMVYLQKENIIDESGMPKERFSAEFPKEGPSILRIQQVVRGDSAAYFCASTGLVTNNEQYFGPGTRLTVT.

V is TRBV30 and J is TRBJ2-5, with D perhaps matching TRBD1 or TRBD2 (5 bases each). The germline V and J ends were trimmed by 4 bases and 5 bases, with 8 bases remaining between them. CDR1 is GTSNPN, CDR2 SVGIG, per germline (reference sequence). The CDR3 has 11 residues. CDR3 sequence reads: CAWTGRETQYF. For the CDR3, the DNA is TGTGCCTGGACGGGACGGGAGACCCAGTACTTC.

This clonotype was seen many times. The chain recombines TRBV20-1 with TRBJ2-4; D call uncertain. Between the trimmed V and J ends, which lost 3 bases and 3 bases, there was a span of 9 bases. This CDR3 is 13 amino acids long. Germline V lookup: CDR1 DFQATT, CDR2 SNEGSKA (reference sequence). The DNA for the CDR3 is TGCAGTGCTAGGCGGCAGGACAAAAACATTCAGTACTTC. Translated, it gives CSARRQDKNIQYF.

The genes are TRBV5-4 and TRBJ1-4; no clear D gene. The CDR3 extends over 14 amino acids. The V and J ends lost 0 bases and 7 bases respectively, with 10 bases between them. Germline CDR1 reads SGHNT; CDR2 reads YYREEE (reference sequence). The chain's CDR3 is CASSLGRFGEKLFF. DNA for the CDR3: TGTGCCAGCAGCTTGGGCAGGTTCGGTGAAAAACTGTTTTTT.

This clonotype was recorded many times. Written as DNA, the CDR3 is TGTGCCAGCAGCCCACCGAGCGGAACTGAAGCTTTCTTT. This codes for CASSPPSGTEAFF. V gene TRBV7-9 combines with J gene TRBJ1-1; no clear D. With 5 bases removed from V and 5 bases from J, the gap between germline ends came to 12 bases. This CDR3 has 13 residues. Per germline, CDR1 SEHNR and CDR2 FQNEAQ (reference sequence).

This clonotype was observed at least ten times. This rearrangement joins TRBV12-3 or TRBV12-4 to TRBJ2-7; 9 nucleotides agree with TRBD1. This CDR3 spans 16 amino acids. With V trimmed by 4 bases and J by 3 bases, 10 bases remained unmatched. The DNA for the CDR3 is TGTGCCAGCAGTTCCCCAAGGACAGGGGTGGACTACGAGCAGTACTTC. It codes for CASSSPRTGVDYEQYF.

This clonotype appeared many times. This chain joins TRBV7-9 and TRBJ1-1, with 8 bases lining up with TRBD1. Per germline, CDR1 SEHNR and CDR2 FQNEAQ (reference sequence). The CDR3 runs 15 residues. The trim removed 6 bases at V and 0 bases at J, leaving 6 bases unmatched. This CDR3 is CASSQQGGLNTEAFF. In DNA form, the CDR3 reads TGTGCCAGCAGTCAACAGGGGGGCCTGAACACTGAAGCTTTCTTT. The variable domain in full, completed from reference TRBV7-9 and TRBJ1-1, reads DTGVSQNPRHKITKRGQNVTFRCDPISEHNRLYWYRQTLGQGPEFLTYFQNEAQLEKSRLLSDRFSAERPKGSFSTLEIQRTEQGDSAMYLCASSQQGGLNTEAFFGQGTRLTVV.

This clonotype was seen many times. The rearrangement uses TRBV7-9 and TRBJ2-7, with 7 bases fitting TRBD1. V was clipped by 1 base and J by 3 bases; unmatched bases: 3. The germline V gene has CDR1 SEHNR and CDR2 FQNEAQ (reference sequence). The CDR3 totals 14 residues. CDR3 amino acids: CASSLEAGGYEQYF. The DNA for the CDR3 is TGTGCCAGCAGCTTAGAGGCAGGGGGCTACGAGCAGTACTTC.

In this sample, this clonotype turned up a few times. This CDR3 is CASSIMTGGLSGANVLTF. CDR3 bases: TGTGCCAGTAGTATAATGACAGGGGGGCTCTCTGGGGCCAACGTCCTGACTTTC. The gene calls are TRBV19 and TRBJ2-6; the match to TRBD1 covers 9 bases. This CDR3 is built from 18 residues. The V gene end was trimmed by 2 bases and the J gene end by 0 bases; junction bases not matched to a gene: 5. Germline CDR1 and CDR2: LNHDA and SQIVND (reference sequence).

This clonotype was seen ten or more times. The rearrangement joins TRBV2 to TRBJ2-1; either TRBD1 or TRBD2 may supply D (6 bases each). Germline V gene lookup returns CDR1 SNHLY and CDR2 FYNNEI. V was pared by 2 bases and J by 6 bases, with 23 bases between. The CDR3 spans 18 residues. The CDR3 protein is CASSERRIGGPYINEQFF. DNA for the CDR3: TGTGCCAGCAGTGAAAGGCGCATAGGGGGGCCCTACATCAATGAGCAGTTCTTC.

Many counts were recorded for this clonotype. The J gene is TRBJ2-2, the V gene TRBV6-5; D perhaps matches TRBD2 (6 bases). This CDR3 is 14 amino acids long. Germline V lookup: CDR1 MNHEY, CDR2 SVGAGI. V gave up 0 bases and J gave up 6 bases, with 8 bases separating them. CDR3 bases: TGTGCCAGCAGTTACTCGGCGGGATCCGGGGAGCTGTTTTTT. It yields the protein CASSYSAGSGELFF.

This clonotype was seen only a few times. The genes are TRBV12-5 and TRBJ2-2; D remains unclear. The germline V gene encodes CDR1 LGHNT and CDR2 FRNRAP. The CDR3 sequence is 12 residues long. Trimming cost V 5 bases and J 7 bases, with 8 bases left between them. CDR3 protein: CASGLILGELFF. In DNA form, the CDR3 reads TGTGCTAGTGGTCTCATACTCGGGGAGCTGTTTTTT.

The chain recombines TRBV29-1 with TRBJ2-1, with 11 bases aligning to TRBD2. The CDR3 runs 16 residues. CDR1 is SQVTM and CDR2 is ANQGSEA in the germline V gene. V was clipped by 1 base and J by 2 bases; unmatched bases: 4. The CDR3 sequence: CSVEVPTSGTYNEQFF. DNA for the CDR3: TGCAGCGTTGAAGTCCCGACTAGCGGGACCTACAATGAGCAGTTCTTC.

The V call is TRBV7-2, the J call TRBJ2-1, with D possibly being TRBD2 (5 bases). Germline CDR1 is SGHTA and CDR2 is FQGNSA. Trimming shortened V by 3 bases and J by 3 bases, and 12 bases separated the two germline ends. The CDR3 is 15 residues long. The CDR3 sequence is CASSLRAEHYNEQFF. Here the CDR3 DNA reads TGTGCCAGCAGCTTGCGAGCGGAGCACTACAATGAGCAGTTCTTC.